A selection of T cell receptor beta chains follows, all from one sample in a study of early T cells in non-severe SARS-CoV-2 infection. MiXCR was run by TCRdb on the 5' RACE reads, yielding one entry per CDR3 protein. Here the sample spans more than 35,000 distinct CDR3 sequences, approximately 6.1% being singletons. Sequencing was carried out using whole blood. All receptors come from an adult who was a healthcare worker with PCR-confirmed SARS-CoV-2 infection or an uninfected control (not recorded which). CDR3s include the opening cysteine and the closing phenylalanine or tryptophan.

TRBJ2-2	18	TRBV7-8	CASSLGQGLPLNTGELFF
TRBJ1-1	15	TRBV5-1	CASSPFLRGWTEAFF
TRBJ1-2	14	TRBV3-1	CASSQDTGGYGYTF
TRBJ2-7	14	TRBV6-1	CASSEPQDSYEQYF
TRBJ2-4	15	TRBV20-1	CSAAKGEEAKNIQYF
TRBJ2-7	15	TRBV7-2	CASSLGPSGSYEQYF
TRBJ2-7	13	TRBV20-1	CSARNFGSYEQYF
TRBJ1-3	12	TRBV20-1	CSAMGLGNTIYF
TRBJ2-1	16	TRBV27	CASSPIAAPSYNEQFF
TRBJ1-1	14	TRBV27	CASSLNRGSTEAFF